The 18 T cell receptor beta chains given below trace back to one sample, sequenced in a study of shared clonotypes between healthy human individuals (dated by TCRdb to the early 2020s). The method behind the library was the immunoSEQ multiplex PCR assay. Entries here come from immuneACCESS through TCRdb and include only in-frame sequences with V and J called. Some clones fail to appear in such tables; in the studies checked, an unresolved V gene covers under half of the shortfall, and the cause of the remainder is unknown. The sample table records 2 million to 3 million clones; 80% to 95% of these occur just once. The biggest ten clones account for more than 0.35% of the sample. Sample: naive CD4+ T cells from PBMCs. In light of the paper, this sample's cell subset or site label describes: CD45RA+ positively selected. Every receptor here comes from a man aged 18 to 35 in good health. Some clones in this sample may be carry-over from other donors' samples.

This chain joins TRBV5-1 and TRBJ1-6; no clear D. Trimming cost V 0 bases and J 5 bases, with 9 bases left between them. The CDR3 spans 15 residues. Germline V gene lookup returns CDR1 SGHRS and CDR2 YFSETQ. In DNA, the CDR3 is TGCGCCAGCAGCTTGGTGTCACCCCATAATTCACCCCTCCACTTT. Encoded protein: CASSLVSPHNSPLHF.

This chain uses TRBV5-4 with TRBJ2-7; D remains ambiguous. The germline V gene has CDR1 SGHNT and CDR2 YYREEE (reference sequence). The CDR3 has 11 amino acids. Trimming took 2 bases from V and 0 from J, leaving 0 bases between them. The CDR3 loop reads CASSFSYEQYF. CDR3 nucleotide sequence: TGTGCCAGCAGCTTCTCCTACGAGCAGTACTTC.

The rearrangement links TRBV6-5 to TRBJ1-2; D call uncertain. Trimming cost V 3 bases and J 8 bases, with 16 bases left between them. The V gene's germline CDR1 is MNHEY and CDR2 SVGAGI. This CDR3 contains 14 residues. As DNA, the CDR3 is TGTGCCAGCAGTTATCCCAGGCAAGTCGGCGGCTACACCTTC. It encodes CASSYPRQVGGYTF.

The CDR3 nucleotides read TGTGCCAGCAGTGAGTTGGCAGGGATAAGTAAAAATCAGCCCCAGCATTTT. Its protein product is CASSELAGISKNQPQHF. The V gene is TRBV6-1, the J gene TRBJ1-5; tentative D call: TRBD1 (5 bases). From germline, CDR1 is MNHNS and CDR2 SASEGT. The CDR3 totals 17 residues. Trimming took off 3 bases at V and 4 bases at J, with 19 bases between the two ends.

This chain connects TRBV5-1 to TRBJ1-2; 7 nucleotides agree with TRBD1. After removal of 0 bases from V and 8 bases from J, the junction contained 7 bases not matched to a gene. The CDR3 contains 14 residues. The germline CDR1 and CDR2 sequences are SGHRS and YFSETQ. The DNA for the CDR3 is TGCGCCAGCAGCTTGGGGAGGGGGCGCGAAGGCTACACCTTC. Protein sequence: CASSLGRGREGYTF.

V is TRBV7-9 and J is TRBJ2-7; TRBD1 agrees at 10 bases. This CDR3 spans 16 amino acids. Trimming at V came to 1 base and at J to 5 bases, leaving 8 bases not matched to a gene. CDR1 SEHNR and CDR2 FQNEAQ come from the germline V gene (reference sequence). The chain's CDR3 is CASSLDPGQGMHEQYF. The CDR3 DNA sequence: TGTGCCAGCAGCTTAGATCCGGGACAGGGGATGCACGAGCAGTACTTC.

The chain links TRBV5-4 to TRBJ2-5, with D uncertain. This CDR3 has 14 amino acids. Trimming pared 2 bases from V and 3 bases from J, leaving 11 bases between. Germline CDR1 is SGHNT and CDR2 is YYREEE (reference sequence). The CDR3: CASSFASSEETQYF. In DNA, the CDR3 is TGTGCCAGCAGCTTCGCGAGCAGCGAAGAGACCCAGTACTTC.

The sample holds a few counts of this clone. The CDR3 is CASSLVTRGQPQHF. The CDR3 coding sequence is TGTGCCAGCAGTTTGGTGACCCGAGGTCAGCCCCAGCATTTT. The rearrangement links TRBV28 to TRBJ1-5; no clear D. Germline loops: CDR1 MDHEN, CDR2 SYDVKM. The CDR3 has 14 residues. With 3 bases removed from V and 6 bases from J, the gap between germline ends came to 12 bases.

The V gene is TRBV7-2, the J gene TRBJ2-3; D gene uncertain. Germline V gene lookup returns CDR1 SGHTA and CDR2 FQGNSA. The CDR3 runs 12 residues. Trimming took 5 bases from V and 6 from J, leaving 9 bases between them. In DNA, the CDR3 is TGTGCCAGCAGCCCTCTCTGGGATACGCAGTATTTT. As protein: CASSPLWDTQYF. Together with reference TRBV7-2 and TRBJ2-3, the CDR3 gives the full variable domain: GAGVSQSPSNKVTEKGKDVELRCDPISGHTALYWYRQSLGQGLEFLIYFQGNSAPDKSGLPSDRFSAERTGGSVSTLTIQRTQQEDSAVYLCASSPLWDTQYFGPGTRLTVL.

The chain recombines TRBV18 with TRBJ2-7, with 9 positions matching TRBD1. This CDR3 contains 13 residues. Trimming removed 5 bases from V and 7 bases from J; junction bases left unmatched: 6. Germline V gene data show CDR1 as KGHSH and CDR2 as LQKENI. The DNA of the CDR3 is TGTGCCAGCTCATCGGGACAGGGCCTTGAGCAGTACTTC. Translation: CASSSGQGLEQYF.

The chain has TRBV6-4 and TRBJ2-3, with 9 bases fitting TRBD1. This CDR3 comprises 17 residues. Germline lookup yields CDR1 MRHNA and CDR2 SNTAGT. Germline trimming cut 9 bases from V and 3 bases from J; bases unmatched to any gene: 16. CDR3 bases: TGTGCCAGGAATTTCCATACAGGGGGCGATGTAACAGATACGCAGTATTTT. Protein sequence: CARNFHTGGDVTDTQYF.

The CDR3 DNA reads as TGTGCCAGCAGCTTGGTTGGGCCCACTGGGGGAAACACCATATATTTT. Translated, it gives CASSLVGPTGGNTIYF. V and J are TRBV5-6 and TRBJ1-3; D not resolved. The V and J ends lost 0 bases and 4 bases respectively, with 14 bases between them. The CDR3 extends over 16 amino acids. CDR1 is SGHDT and CDR2 is YYEEEE in the germline V gene.

A word on this clone: The same CDR3 is also encoded by other DNA sequences in this sample. The J gene is TRBJ2-3, the V gene TRBV30; D is possibly TRBD2 (6 bases). Germline V gene lookup returns CDR1 GTSNPN and CDR2 SVGIG (reference sequence). This CDR3 spans 12 amino acids. Deletions cut 2 bases from V and 5 bases from J, with 8 bases between. The CDR3 loop reads CAWSPGGDTQYF. In nucleotides, the CDR3 is TGTGCCTGGAGTCCCGGGGGAGATACGCAGTATTTT.

The V and J genes are TRBV7-8 and TRBJ2-5, with D perhaps assigned TRBD1 or TRBD2 (5 bases each). The V gene lost 5 bases and the J gene lost 5 bases, with 18 bases spanning the gap. Germline CDR1 reads SGHVS; CDR2 reads FQNEAQ. The length of the CDR3 is 15 residues. The CDR3, as DNA: TGTGCCAGCAGCCCGCCTAGTCGGGGCTGGGAGACCCAGTACTTC. Translated: CASSPPSRGWETQYF.

Only one count was recorded for this clone. The rearrangement uses TRBV6-1 and TRBJ1-1; D is possibly TRBD1 (5 bases). Germline CDR1 and CDR2: MNHNS and SASEGT. The CDR3 has 14 amino acids. V lost 7 bases to trimming and J lost 0 bases, with 12 bases between them. The CDR3 loop reads CASTIDRMNTEAFF. The CDR3 DNA sequence: TGTGCCAGCACTATCGACAGAATGAACACTGAAGCTTTCTTT.

The genes are TRBV15 and TRBJ1-1; weak D call: TRBD1 (5 bases). The CDR3 is 16 amino acids. Deletions cut 5 bases from V and 3 bases from J, with 19 bases between. Germline lookup yields CDR1 LNHNV and CDR2 YYDKDF (reference sequence). This CDR3 reads CATSGNAMGVDTEAFF. CDR3 sequence (DNA): TGTGCCACCAGCGGCAACGCGATGGGGGTGGACACTGAAGCTTTCTTT.

The chain carries TRBV10-3 and TRBJ2-3, with a possible D match to TRBD2 (5 bases). This CDR3 is 13 amino acids long. The germline CDR1 and CDR2 sequences are ENHRY and SYGVKD. With 2 bases removed from V and 4 bases from J, the gap between germline ends came to 7 bases. This CDR3 is CAISEPGADTQYF. The CDR3 DNA is TGTGCCATCAGTGAGCCCGGGGCAGATACGCAGTATTTT.

This clone was seen a single time. This sequence joins TRBV2 and TRBJ2-5; D is perhaps TRBD1 (5 bases). The CDR3 sequence is 16 residues long. Germline CDR1 reads SNHLY; CDR2 reads FYNNEI. Trimming left V 6 bases short and J 5 bases short, with 22 bases between. The CDR3 region is CASSPPDVDRRETQYF. The CDR3 nucleotides read TGTGCCAGCAGCCCCCCCGACGTCGACAGAAGGGAGACCCAGTACTTC.